A single sample gave rise to the 4 T cell receptor beta chains below, sequenced in a study of T cell changes during pregnancy in multiple sclerosis (dated by TCRdb to about 2019). Preparation of the library involved the immunoSEQ multiplex PCR assay. The table was pulled from immuneACCESS by TCRdb, which kept in-frame rearrangements only. Such tables lose some clones; where checked, under half of the loss comes from unresolved V genes, and the rest has no known cause. Present in this sample are around 79,000 clones, around 90% of which were seen just once. Clones ranked in the top ten supply 0.4% to 0.6% of the sample. The sequencing here drew on CD4+ T cells from peripheral blood mononuclear cells, taken in the second trimester of pregnancy. Every receptor here comes from a female donor with multiple sclerosis, enrolled in a pregnancy study.

This clone was recorded once. The gene calls are TRBV28 and TRBJ2-3; perhaps TRBD1 as D (6 bases). In germline, CDR1 is MDHEN, CDR2 SYDVKM. Deletions cut 6 bases from V and 2 bases from J, with 18 bases between. The CDR3 runs 16 residues. CDR3 sequence: CASSPRQALITDTQYF. The CDR3 DNA follows: TGTGCCAGCAGCCCAAGACAGGCACTTATCACAGATACGCAGTATTTT.

The chain uses TRBV6-5 and TRBJ1-3; D unclear. The CDR3 runs to 12 residues. The V and J ends lost 10 bases and 1 base respectively, with 8 bases between them. Germline CDR1 MNHEY, CDR2 SVGAGI. The CDR3: CATTGSGNTIYF. In DNA, the CDR3 is TGTGCCACCACGGGGTCTGGAAACACCATATATTTT.

This chain links TRBV11-3 with TRBJ2-7; no firm D call. Germline V gives CDR1 SGHNT, CDR2 YENEEA. Trimming left V 0 bases short and J 3 bases short, with 9 bases between. The CDR3 extends over 14 amino acids. The CDR3 DNA follows: TGTGCCAGCAGCTTAGATCCCAGTCTCTACGAGCAGTACTTC. Translated, it gives CASSLDPSLYEQYF.

This chain joins TRBV18 and TRBJ2-7; 7 positions agree with TRBD1. The CDR3 has 12 residues. The V segment lost 6 bases and the J segment 2 bases; nucleotides outside the gene matches: 1. Germline CDR1 reads KGHSH; CDR2 reads LQKENI. The DNA for the CDR3 is TGTGCCAGCTCGGGACAGCCCTACGAGCAGTACTTC. As protein: CASSGQPYEQYF.